The entry below gives a single T cell receptor (beta chain) sequence along with its context. The target antigen is unknown. ViraFEST assay sequencing came after antigen-specific CD4+ T cells were expanded with viral peptide pools. Subsequent to a culture period of about nine days, CD4+ T cells were isolated. In the vaccine recipients, nucleocapsid antibodies were negative and there was no prior SARS-CoV-2 infection. Wells each received 2 million to 2.5 million PBMC, cultured with around 9.6 IU/ml IL-2 and roughly 9.3 ug/ml peptides. On both days 3 and 7, half of the culture medium was replaced with IL-2 medium. This CDR3 spans 15 amino acids. V was pared by 0 bases and J by 5 bases, with 5 bases of the junction left unmatched. Per germline, CDR1 LGHNA and CDR2 YNFKEQ. Libraries were prepared by immunoSEQ multiplex PCR; TCRdb keeps only in-frame clonotypes and omits some of them. The sample lists roughly 21,000 clones; around 70% were seen once.

This sample was included in a study of vaccination effects on CD4 cells after COVID-19. Whole-study context: Participants each got two BNT162b2 or mRNA-1273 vaccine doses.

General study findings and limits: Missing from the study were early post-infection timepoints, and its convalescent patients were few.

The sample in question was CD4+ T cells from PBMCs cultured with HCoV-NL63 spike peptides, obtained before COVID-19 vaccination. The sequence was collected from a human donor who received a COVID-19 vaccine. The V gene is TRBV4-2, the J gene TRBJ1-1, with 8 bases identical to TRBD1. The CDR3 sequence is CASSQDDRGGTEAFF. The CDR3, as DNA: TGTGCCAGCAGCCAAGACGACAGGGGAGGGACTGAAGCTTTCTTT.